This T cell receptor (beta chain) was sequenced in a study of blood T cell repertoires in COVID-19. At the level of the study: Whether acute or convalescent, the COVID-19 samples came from the United States, Italy and Spain.

Using immunoSEQ multiplex PCR, the repertoire was profiled, and TCRdb retains in-frame clones only, with some absent. The sample has fewer than 140,000 clones; roughly two thirds are singletons. This clone has just a few counts. The TCR originated in a human donor with acute or convalescent COVID-19. The donor label of this sample is uncertain. Sequenced: peripheral blood.

CDR3 DNA: TGCGCCAGCAGCCCGGTGACAGATACTTCGCGTTCCCAGTACTTC. The encoded protein is CASSPVTDTSRSQYF. The genes are TRBV4-1 and TRBJ2-5; D might be TRBD1 (5 bases). The CDR3 runs 15 residues. V lost 4 bases, J lost 9 bases, and 21 bases lay in between. Germline CDR1 and CDR2: MGHRA and YSYEKL.